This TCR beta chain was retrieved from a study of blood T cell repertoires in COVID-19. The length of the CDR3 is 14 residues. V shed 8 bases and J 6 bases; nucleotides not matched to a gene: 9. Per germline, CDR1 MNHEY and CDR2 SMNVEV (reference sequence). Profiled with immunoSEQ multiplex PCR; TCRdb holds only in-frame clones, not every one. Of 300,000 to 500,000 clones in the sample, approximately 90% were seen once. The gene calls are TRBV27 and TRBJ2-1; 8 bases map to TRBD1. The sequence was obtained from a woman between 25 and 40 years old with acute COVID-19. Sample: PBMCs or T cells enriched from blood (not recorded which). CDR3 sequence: CASQRIGQGNEQFF. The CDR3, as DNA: TGTGCCAGCCAAAGAATAGGACAGGGCAATGAGCAGTTCTTC.